Below, one T cell receptor (beta chain) is given with its context. Its specificity is unknown. Time point specified: week 11, during vaccination. Vaccinated patients received 300 ug of mutant IDH1 20-mer peptide per dose, with topical imiquimod. This record belongs to a study of a mutant IDH1 vaccine in newly diagnosed glioma. J was trimmed by 5 bases and V by 0 bases; bases with no gene match: 12. This CDR3 is 18 amino acids long. Produced via immunoSEQ multiplex PCR; TCRdb's table is partial and in-frame only. The table records 110,000 or so clones, 75% to 90% of them present only once. The chain couples TRBV23-1 to TRBJ2-4, with 8 bases matching TRBD1. TRBV23-1 is given ORF status, its function remaining uncertain. This sample comprised PBMCs, obtained from a glioma patient whose treatment included an IDH1 peptide vaccine. This TCR derives from a woman in her forties or fifties with glioma. As DNA, the CDR3 is TGCGCCAGCAGTCAATCTTGCGGGCGCCCGGGACAGGAAAACATTCAGTACTTC. Protein sequence: CASSQSCGRPGQENIQYF.